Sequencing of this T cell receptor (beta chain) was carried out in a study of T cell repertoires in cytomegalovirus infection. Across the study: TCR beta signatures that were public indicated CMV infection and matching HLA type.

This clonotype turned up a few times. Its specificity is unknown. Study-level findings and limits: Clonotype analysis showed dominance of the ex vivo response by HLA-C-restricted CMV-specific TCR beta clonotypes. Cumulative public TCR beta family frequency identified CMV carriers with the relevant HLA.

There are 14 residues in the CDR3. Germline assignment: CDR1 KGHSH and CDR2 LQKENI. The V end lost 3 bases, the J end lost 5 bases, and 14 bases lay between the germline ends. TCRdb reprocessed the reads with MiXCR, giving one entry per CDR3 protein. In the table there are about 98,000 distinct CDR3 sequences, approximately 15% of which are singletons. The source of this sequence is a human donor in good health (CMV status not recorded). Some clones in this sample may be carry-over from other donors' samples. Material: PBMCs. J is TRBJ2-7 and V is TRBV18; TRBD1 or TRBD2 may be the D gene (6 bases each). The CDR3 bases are TGTGCCAGCTCACCGTCGGGGGCTAGAGACGAGCAGTACTTC. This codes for CASSPSGARDEQYF.